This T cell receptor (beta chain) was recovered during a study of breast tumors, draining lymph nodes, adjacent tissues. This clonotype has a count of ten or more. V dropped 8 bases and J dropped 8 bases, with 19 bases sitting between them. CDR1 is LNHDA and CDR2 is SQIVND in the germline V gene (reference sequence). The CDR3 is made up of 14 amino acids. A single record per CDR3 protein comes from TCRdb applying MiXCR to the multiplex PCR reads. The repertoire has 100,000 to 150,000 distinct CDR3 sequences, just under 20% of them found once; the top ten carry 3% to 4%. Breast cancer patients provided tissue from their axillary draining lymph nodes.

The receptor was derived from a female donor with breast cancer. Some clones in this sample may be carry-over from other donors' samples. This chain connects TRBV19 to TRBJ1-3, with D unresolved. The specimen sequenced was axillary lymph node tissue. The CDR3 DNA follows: TGTGCCAGTCCCCTTAAATTTCGGGTAGACACCATATATTTT. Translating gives CASPLKFRVDTIYF. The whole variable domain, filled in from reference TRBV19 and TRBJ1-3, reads DGGITQSPKYLFRKEGQNVTLSCEQNLNHDAMYWYRQDPGQGLRLIYYSQIVNDFQKGDIAEGYSVSREKKESFPLTVTSAQKNPTAFYLCASPLKFRVDTIYFGEGSWLTVV.